This T cell receptor beta chain was observed in a study of T cells in Graves' hyperthyroidism and ophthalmopathy. Study-level points and caveats: In blood, most of the thyroid clonotypes expanded above 0.001 were also present. Researchers report that a 13 V-J model separated ophthalmopathy from stable hyperthyroidism.

Amplification of TCR beta CDR3 regions was performed using RNA transcripts as template. HTBI primers drove first-round RT-PCR of the TCR CDR3. MiXCR, applied by TCRdb to the multiplex PCR reads, yields one record per CDR3 protein. The sample has 400,000 to 450,000 distinct CDR3 sequences, about 15% seen once. In its sample, this clonotype was seen many times. What it recognizes is unknown. The TCR sequence derives from a man younger than 35 with Graves' ophthalmopathy. Specimen: blood.

As DNA, the CDR3 is TGTGCCAGCAGCCAAATACTAGCGGGGCGCTACAATGAGCAGTTCTTC. Translating it yields CASSQILAGRYNEQFF. The V and J genes are TRBV3-1 and TRBJ2-1; 10 bases align to TRBD2. V lost 2 bases and J lost 3; bases outside the gene matches: 4. The CDR3 runs to 16 residues. Germline CDR1 LGHDT, CDR2 YNNKEL (reference sequence).